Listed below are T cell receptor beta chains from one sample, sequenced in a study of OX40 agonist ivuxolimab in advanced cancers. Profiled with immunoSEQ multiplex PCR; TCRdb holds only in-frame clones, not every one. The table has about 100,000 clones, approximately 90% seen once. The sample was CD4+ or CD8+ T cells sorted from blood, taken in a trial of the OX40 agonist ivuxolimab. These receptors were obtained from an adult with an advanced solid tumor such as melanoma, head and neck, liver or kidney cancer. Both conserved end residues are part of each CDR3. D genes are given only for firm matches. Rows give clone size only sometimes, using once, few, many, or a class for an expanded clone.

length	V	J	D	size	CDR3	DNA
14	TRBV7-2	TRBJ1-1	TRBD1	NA	CASTLTGWRTEAFF	TGTGCCAGCACCTTGACAGGGTGGAGGACTGAAGCTTTCTTT
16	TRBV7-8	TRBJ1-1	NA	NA	CASSLGGWRASSEAFF	TGTGCCAGCAGCTTAGGAGGGTGGAGAGCGTCCTCTGAAGCTTTCTTT
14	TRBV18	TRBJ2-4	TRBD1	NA	CASSPGTGRNIQYF	TGTGCCAGCTCACCGGGGACAGGGAGAAACATTCAGTACTTC
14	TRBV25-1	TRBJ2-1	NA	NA	CASSEYGGNNEQFF	TGTGCCAGCAGTGAATACGGCGGAAACAATGAGCAGTTCTTC
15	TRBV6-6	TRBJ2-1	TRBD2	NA	CASSDISSGRNEQFF	TGTGCCAGCAGCGATATTTCTAGCGGGAGGAATGAGCAGTTCTTC
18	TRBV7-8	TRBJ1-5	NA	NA	CASSMGVWGPYSNQPQHF	TGTGCCAGCAGCATGGGAGTGTGGGGCCCCTATAGCAATCAGCCCCAGCATTTT
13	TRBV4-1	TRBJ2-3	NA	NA	CASSQDRQDTQYF	TGCGCCAGCAGCCAAGATCGACAAGATACGCAGTATTTT
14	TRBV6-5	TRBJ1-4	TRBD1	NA	CASKWTGGGEKLFF	TGTGCCAGCAAGTGGACAGGGGGCGGGGAAAAACTGTTTTTT
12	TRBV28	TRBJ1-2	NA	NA	CASTRTGNGYTF	TGTGCCAGCACAAGGACGGGGAATGGCTACACCTTC
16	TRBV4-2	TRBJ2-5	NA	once	CASSQETGVLGETQYF	TGTGCCAGCAGCCAAGAAACGGGAGTCCTGGGGGAGACCCAGTACTTC
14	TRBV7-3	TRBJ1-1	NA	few	CASSLTPGTTEAFF	TGTGCCAGCAGCTTAACGCCAGGGACCACTGAAGCTTTCTTT
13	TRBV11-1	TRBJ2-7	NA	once	CASSLAIGYEQYF	TGTGCCAGCAGCTTAGCGATCGGCTACGAGCAGTACTTC
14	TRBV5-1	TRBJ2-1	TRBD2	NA	CASSWGAGGNEQFF	TGCGCCAGCAGCTGGGGAGCGGGAGGCAATGAGCAGTTCTTC
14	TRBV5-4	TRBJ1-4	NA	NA	CASSLLGGREKLFF	TGTGCCAGCAGCTTGCTAGGGGGTAGAGAAAAACTGTTTTTT
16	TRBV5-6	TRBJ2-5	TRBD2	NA	CASSFWRGGSGETQYF	TGTGCCAGCAGCTTTTGGCGTGGCGGGAGTGGAGAGACCCAGTACTTC
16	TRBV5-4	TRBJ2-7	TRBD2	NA	CASSLWLAGGLGEQYF	TGTGCCAGCAGCTTGTGGCTAGCGGGAGGGCTGGGTGAGCAGTACTTC
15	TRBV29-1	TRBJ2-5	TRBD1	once	CSVRGQGVVQETQYF	TGCAGCGTCCGCGGACAGGGGGTGGTACAAGAGACCCAGTACTTC
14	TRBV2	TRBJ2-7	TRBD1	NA	CASNTGTGREEQYF	TGTGCCAGCAACACCGGGACAGGGAGGGAAGAGCAGTACTTC
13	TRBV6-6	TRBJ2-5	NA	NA	CASRNSGYETQYF	TGTGCCAGCAGAAATAGCGGTTATGAGACCCAGTACTTC
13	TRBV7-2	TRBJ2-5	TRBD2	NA	CASSPGTRETQYF	TGTGCCAGCAGCCCAGGGACTAGGGAGACCCAGTACTTC
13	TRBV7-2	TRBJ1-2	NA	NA	CASSLLVARQITF	TGTGCCAGCAGCCTCCTGGTGGCGAGACAAATCACCTTC
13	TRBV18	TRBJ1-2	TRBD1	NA	CASSPGQGEGYTF	TGTGCCAGCTCCCCGGGACAGGGAGAGGGCTACACCTTC
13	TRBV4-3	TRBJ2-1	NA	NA	CASSQDPAGEQFF	TGCGCCAGCAGCCAAGACCCAGCAGGCGAGCAGTTCTTC
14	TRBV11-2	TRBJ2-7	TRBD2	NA	CASSVGTSVYEQYF	TGTGCCAGCAGTGTGGGGACTAGCGTCTACGAGCAGTACTTC
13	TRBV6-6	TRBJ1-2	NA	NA	CASTPNPIVGYTF	TGTGCCAGCACCCCAAATCCAATTGTCGGCTACACCTTC
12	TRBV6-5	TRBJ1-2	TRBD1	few	CATRDRVNGYTF	TGTGCCACAAGGGACAGGGTAAATGGCTACACCTTC
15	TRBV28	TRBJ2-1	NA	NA	CASSQPGLIYNEQFF	TGTGCCAGCAGCCAACCGGGACTTATCTACAATGAGCAGTTCTTC
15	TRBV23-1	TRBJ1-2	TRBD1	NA	CASTPRQGANYGYTF	TGCGCCAGCACCCCAAGACAGGGGGCGAACTATGGCTACACCTTC
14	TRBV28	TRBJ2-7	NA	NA	CASSLAGPPYEQYF	TGTGCCAGCAGTTTAGCTGGACCTCCCTACGAGCAGTACTTC
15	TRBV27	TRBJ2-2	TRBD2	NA	CASSSWTSGTGELFF	TGTGCCAGCAGCAGTTGGACTAGCGGGACCGGGGAGCTGTTTTTT
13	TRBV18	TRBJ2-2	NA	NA	CASPRGDTGELFF	TGTGCCAGCCCACGAGGGGACACCGGGGAGCTGTTTTTT
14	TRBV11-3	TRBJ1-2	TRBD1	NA	CASSPGTGQWCYTF	TGTGCCAGCAGCCCAGGGACAGGCCAATGGTGCTACACCTTC
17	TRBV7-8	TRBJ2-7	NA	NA	CASSFAAGGRNSYEQYF	TGTGCCAGCAGCTTTGCGGCAGGAGGGCGAAACTCCTACGAGCAGTACTTC
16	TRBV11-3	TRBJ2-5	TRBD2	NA	CASSWTSGIFQETQYF	TGTGCCAGCAGCTGGACTAGCGGTATTTTCCAAGAGACCCAGTACTTC
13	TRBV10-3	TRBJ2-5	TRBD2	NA	CALAGREGETQYF	TGTGCCCTGGCGGGGCGGGAGGGAGAGACCCAGTACTTC
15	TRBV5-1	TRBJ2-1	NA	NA	CASTVDSARYNEQFF	TGCGCCAGCACGGTTGACTCGGCGAGGTACAATGAGCAGTTCTTC
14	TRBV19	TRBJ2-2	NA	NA	CASSILEYTGELFF	TGTGCCAGTAGTATCCTGGAGTACACCGGGGAGCTGTTTTTT
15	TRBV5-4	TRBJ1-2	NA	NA	CASSPEGGLNYGYTF	TGTGCCAGCAGCCCGGAGGGGGGGCTTAACTATGGCTACACCTTC
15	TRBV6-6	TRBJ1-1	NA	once	CASSYWQDPNTEAFF	TGTGCCAGCAGTTACTGGCAGGACCCGAACACTGAAGCTTTCTTT
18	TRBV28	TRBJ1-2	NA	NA	CASSPSLGQTGIGYGYTF	TGTGCCAGCAGTCCATCCTTGGGCCAAACAGGGATCGGCTATGGCTACACCTTC
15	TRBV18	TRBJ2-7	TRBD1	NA	CASSTAGTGAYEQYF	TGTGCCAGCTCAACAGCCGGGACAGGGGCCTACGAGCAGTACTTC
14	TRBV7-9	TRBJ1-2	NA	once	CASSSRGEAYGYTF	TGTGCCAGCAGCTCCAGAGGAGAAGCCTATGGCTACACCTTC
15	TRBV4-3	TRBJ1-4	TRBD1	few	CASRRTGRANEKLFF	TGCGCCAGCAGAAGGACAGGTCGGGCTAATGAAAAACTGTTTTTT
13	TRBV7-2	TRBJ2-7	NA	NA	CASSFSAAYEQYF	TGTGCCAGCAGCTTTTCAGCAGCCTACGAGCAGTACTTC
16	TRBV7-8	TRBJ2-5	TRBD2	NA	CASSLGLAGRRETQYF	TGTGCCAGCAGCTTAGGCCTAGCGGGCCGGCGGGAGACCCAGTACTTC
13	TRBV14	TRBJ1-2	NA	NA	CASSQGANYGYTF	TGTGCCAGCAGCCAGGGAGCTAACTATGGCTACACCTTC
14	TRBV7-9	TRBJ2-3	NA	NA	CASSLAAEGDTQYF	TGTGCCAGCAGCTTAGCGGCGGAAGGAGATACGCAGTATTTT
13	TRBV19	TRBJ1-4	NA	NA	CASNQATNEKLFF	TGTGCCAGCAACCAGGCAACTAATGAAAAACTGTTTTTT
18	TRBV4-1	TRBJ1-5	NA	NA	CASSQVVRLAYSNQPQHF	TGCGCCAGCAGCCAAGTTGTCCGATTGGCGTATAGCAATCAGCCCCAGCATTTT
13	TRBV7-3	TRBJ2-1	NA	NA	CASSFSLNNEQFF	TGTGCCAGCAGCTTCAGCCTCAACAATGAGCAGTTCTTC
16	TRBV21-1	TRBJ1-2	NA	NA	CARKVVERVQNYGYTF	TGTGCCAGAAAAGTGGTTGAAAGGGTCCAGAACTATGGCTACACCTTC
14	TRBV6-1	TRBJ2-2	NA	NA	CASSGGRNTGELFF	TGTGCCAGCAGTGGAGGGCGGAACACCGGGGAGCTGTTTTTT
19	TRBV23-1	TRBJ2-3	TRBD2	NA	CASSPATTTSGRIPDTQYF	TGCGCCAGCAGTCCGGCCACCACGACTAGCGGGAGGATCCCAGATACGCAGTATTTT
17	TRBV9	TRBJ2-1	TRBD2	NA	CASSGTSARSIYNEQFF	TGTGCCAGCAGCGGGACTAGCGCACGTTCAATTTACAATGAGCAGTTCTTC
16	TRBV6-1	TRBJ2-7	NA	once	CASSEAGGTTFYEQYF	TGTGCCAGCAGTGAAGCTGGCGGGACGACGTTCTACGAGCAGTACTTC